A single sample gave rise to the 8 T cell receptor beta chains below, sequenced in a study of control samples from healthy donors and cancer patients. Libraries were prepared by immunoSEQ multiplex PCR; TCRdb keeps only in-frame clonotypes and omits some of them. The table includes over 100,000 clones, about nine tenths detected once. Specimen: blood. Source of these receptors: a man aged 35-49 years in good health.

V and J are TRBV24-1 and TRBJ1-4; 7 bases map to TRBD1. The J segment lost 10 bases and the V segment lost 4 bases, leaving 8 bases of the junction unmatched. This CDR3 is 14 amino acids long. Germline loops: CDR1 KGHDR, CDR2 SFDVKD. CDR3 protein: CATSEKGPGGKLFF. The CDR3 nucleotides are TGTGCCACCAGTGAAAAGGGTCCAGGGGGAAAACTGTTTTTT.

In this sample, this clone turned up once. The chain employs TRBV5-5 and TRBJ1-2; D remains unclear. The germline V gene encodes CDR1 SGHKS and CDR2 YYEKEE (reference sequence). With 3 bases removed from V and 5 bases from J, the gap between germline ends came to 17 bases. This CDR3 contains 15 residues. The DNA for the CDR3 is TGTGCCAGCAGCTCAGGTTGGAATGTACGGTATGGCTACACCTTC. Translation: CASSSGWNVRYGYTF.

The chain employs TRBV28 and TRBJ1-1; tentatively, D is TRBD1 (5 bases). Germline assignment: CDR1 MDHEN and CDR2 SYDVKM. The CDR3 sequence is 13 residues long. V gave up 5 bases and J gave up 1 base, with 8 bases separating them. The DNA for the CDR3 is TGTGCCAGCAGTCAGGGTCGGAACACTGAAGCTTTCTTT. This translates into CASSQGRNTEAFF.

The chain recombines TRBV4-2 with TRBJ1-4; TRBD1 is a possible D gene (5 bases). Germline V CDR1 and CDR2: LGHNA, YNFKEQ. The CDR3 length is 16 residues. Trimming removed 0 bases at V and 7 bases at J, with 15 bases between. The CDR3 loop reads CASSQDIAGLGEKLFF. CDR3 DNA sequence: TGTGCCAGCAGCCAAGATATCGCGGGGCTTGGTGAAAAACTGTTTTTT.

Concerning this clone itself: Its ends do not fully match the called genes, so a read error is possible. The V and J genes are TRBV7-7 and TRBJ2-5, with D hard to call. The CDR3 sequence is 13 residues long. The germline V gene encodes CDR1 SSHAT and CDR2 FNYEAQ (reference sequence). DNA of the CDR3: TGTGCTAGCAGCACGGGCCCCGCTCGTCCCCAGTACTTC. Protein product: CASSTGPARPQYF.

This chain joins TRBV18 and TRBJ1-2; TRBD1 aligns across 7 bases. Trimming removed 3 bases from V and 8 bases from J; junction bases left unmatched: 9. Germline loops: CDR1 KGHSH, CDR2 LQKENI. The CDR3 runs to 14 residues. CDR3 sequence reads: CASSPDQRGHGYTF. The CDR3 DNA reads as TGTGCCAGCTCACCGGATCAGAGGGGGCACGGCTACACCTTC.

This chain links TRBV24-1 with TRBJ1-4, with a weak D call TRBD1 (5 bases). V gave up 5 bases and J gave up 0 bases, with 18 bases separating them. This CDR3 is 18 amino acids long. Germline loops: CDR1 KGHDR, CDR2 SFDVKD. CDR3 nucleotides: TGTGCCACCAGTGTCACAACCCGGGACGGAACAACTAATGAAAAACTGTTTTTT. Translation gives CATSVTTRDGTTNEKLFF.

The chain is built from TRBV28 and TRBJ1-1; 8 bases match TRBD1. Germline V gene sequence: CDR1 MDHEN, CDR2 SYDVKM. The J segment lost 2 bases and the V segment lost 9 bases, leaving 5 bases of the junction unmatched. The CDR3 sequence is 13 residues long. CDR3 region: CASKDRGNTEAFF. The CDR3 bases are TGTGCCAGTAAAGACAGGGGAAACACTGAAGCTTTCTTT.